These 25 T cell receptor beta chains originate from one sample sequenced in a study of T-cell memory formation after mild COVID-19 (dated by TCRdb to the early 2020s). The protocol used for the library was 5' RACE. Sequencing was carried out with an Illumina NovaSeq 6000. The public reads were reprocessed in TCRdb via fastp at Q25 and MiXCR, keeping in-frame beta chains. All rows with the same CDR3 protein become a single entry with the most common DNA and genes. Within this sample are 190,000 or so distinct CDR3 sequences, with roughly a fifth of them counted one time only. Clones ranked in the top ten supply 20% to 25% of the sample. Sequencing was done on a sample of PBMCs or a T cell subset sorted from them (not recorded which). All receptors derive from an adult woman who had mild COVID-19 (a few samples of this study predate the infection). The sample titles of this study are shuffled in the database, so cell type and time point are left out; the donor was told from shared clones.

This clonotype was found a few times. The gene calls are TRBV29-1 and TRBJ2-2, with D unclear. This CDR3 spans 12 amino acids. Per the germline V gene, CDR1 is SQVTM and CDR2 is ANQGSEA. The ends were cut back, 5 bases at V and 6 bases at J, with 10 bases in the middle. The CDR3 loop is CSVRVGSGELFF. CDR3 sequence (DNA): TGCAGCGTTCGGGTGGGCTCCGGGGAGCTGTTTTTT.

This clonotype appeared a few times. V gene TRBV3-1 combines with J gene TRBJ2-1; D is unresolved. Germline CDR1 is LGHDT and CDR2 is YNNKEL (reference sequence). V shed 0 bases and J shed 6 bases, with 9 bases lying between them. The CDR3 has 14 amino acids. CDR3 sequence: CASSQEVAINEQFF. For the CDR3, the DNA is TGTGCCAGCAGCCAAGAGGTAGCAATCAATGAGCAGTTCTTC.

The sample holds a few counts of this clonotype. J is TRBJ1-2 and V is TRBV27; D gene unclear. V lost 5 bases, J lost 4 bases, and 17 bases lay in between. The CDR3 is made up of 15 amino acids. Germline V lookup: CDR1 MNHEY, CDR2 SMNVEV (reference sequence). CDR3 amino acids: CASSPRWRSVYGYTF. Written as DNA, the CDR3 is TGTGCCAGCAGTCCCAGATGGAGGTCGGTCTATGGCTACACCTTC.

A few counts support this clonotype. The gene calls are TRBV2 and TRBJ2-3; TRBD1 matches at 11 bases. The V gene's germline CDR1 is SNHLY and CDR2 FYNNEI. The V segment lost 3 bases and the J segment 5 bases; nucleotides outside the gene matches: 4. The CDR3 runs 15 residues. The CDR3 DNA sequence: TGTGCCAGCAGTGACGGACAGGGGGCAGGAGATACGCAGTATTTT. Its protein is CASSDGQGAGDTQYF.

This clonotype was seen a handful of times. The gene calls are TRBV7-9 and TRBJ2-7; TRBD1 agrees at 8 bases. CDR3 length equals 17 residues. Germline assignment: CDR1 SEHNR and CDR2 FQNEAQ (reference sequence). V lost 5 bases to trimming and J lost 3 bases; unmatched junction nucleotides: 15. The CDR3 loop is CASSPTPGQDFDYEQYF. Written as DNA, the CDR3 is TGTGCCAGCAGCCCAACGCCGGGACAGGACTTTGACTACGAGCAGTACTTC.

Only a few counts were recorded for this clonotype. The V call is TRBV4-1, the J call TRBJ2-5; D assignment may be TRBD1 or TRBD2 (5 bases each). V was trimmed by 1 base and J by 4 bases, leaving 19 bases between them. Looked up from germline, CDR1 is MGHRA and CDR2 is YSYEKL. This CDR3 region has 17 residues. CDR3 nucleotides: TGCGCCAGCAGCCAAGTGGGGGACGGATTCTGGGCAGAGACCCAGTACTTC. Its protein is CASSQVGDGFWAETQYF.

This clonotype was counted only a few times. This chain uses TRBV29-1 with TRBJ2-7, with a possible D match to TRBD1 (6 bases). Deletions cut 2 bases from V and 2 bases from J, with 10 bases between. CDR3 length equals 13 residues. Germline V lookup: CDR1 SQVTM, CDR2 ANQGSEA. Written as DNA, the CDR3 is TGCAGCGTTGAAATGGGACAAACCTACGAGCAGTACTTC. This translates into CSVEMGQTYEQYF.

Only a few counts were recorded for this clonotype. CDR3 sequence (DNA): TGCGCCAGCACTCGGACAGGGGAGGGCGAGCAGTACTTC. As protein: CASTRTGEGEQYF. J is TRBJ2-7 and V is TRBV5-1; 9 bases agree with TRBD1. CDR3 length: 13 residues. J was trimmed by 6 bases and V by 6 bases; bases with no gene match: 7. From germline, CDR1 is SGHRS and CDR2 YFSETQ.

The CDR3 protein is CSATPPGQGRETQYF. DNA of the CDR3: TGCAGTGCTACCCCCCCGGGACAGGGGAGGGAGACCCAGTACTTC. The V call is TRBV20-1, the J call TRBJ2-5, with 10 bases lining up with TRBD1. Germline trimming cut 4 bases from V and 5 bases from J; bases unmatched to any gene: 10. Germline V gene data show CDR1 as DFQATT and CDR2 as SNEGSKA (reference sequence). The length of the CDR3 is 15 residues.

In nucleotides, the CDR3 is TGTGCCAGCAGTCCCGGGGTATCCTACAATGAGCAGTTCTTC. The encoded protein is CASSPGVSYNEQFF. The chain employs TRBV12-3 or TRBV12-4 and TRBJ2-1; D might be TRBD2 (5 bases). Trimming removed 5 bases at V and 1 base at J, with 9 bases between. The CDR3 runs 14 residues.

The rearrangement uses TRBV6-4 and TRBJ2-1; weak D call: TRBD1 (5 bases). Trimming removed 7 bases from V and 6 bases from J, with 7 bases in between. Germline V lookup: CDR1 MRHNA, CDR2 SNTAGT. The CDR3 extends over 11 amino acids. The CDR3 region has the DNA TGTGCCAGCATGCAGGGCAATGAGCAGTTCTTC. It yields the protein CASMQGNEQFF.

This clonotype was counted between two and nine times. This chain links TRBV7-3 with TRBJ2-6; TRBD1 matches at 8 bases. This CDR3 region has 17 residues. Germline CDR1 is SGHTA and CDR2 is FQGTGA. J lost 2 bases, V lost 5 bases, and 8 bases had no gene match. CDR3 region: CASSQDRGVAGANVLTF. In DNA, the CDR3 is TGTGCCAGCAGCCAAGACAGGGGTGTAGCTGGGGCCAACGTCCTGACTTTC.

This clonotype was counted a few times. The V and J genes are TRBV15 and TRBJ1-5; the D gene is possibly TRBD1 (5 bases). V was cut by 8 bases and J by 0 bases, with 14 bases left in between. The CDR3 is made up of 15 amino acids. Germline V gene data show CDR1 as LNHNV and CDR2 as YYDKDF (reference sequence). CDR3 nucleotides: TGTGCCACCCAACCGGGGGGGTATAGCAATCAGCCCCAGCATTTT. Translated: CATQPGGYSNQPQHF.

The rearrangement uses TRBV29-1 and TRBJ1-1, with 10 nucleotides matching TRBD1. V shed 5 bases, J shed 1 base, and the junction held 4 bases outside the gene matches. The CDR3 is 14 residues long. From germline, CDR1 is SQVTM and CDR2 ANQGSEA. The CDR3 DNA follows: TGCAGCGTTTCGGACAGGGGGACGAACACTGAAGCTTTCTTT. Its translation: CSVSDRGTNTEAFF.

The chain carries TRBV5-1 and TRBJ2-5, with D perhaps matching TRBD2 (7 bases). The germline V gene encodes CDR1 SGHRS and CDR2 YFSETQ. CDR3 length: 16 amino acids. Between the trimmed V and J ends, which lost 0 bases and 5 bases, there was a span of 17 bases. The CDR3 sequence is CASSLEPGGMRETQYF. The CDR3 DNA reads TGCGCCAGCAGCTTGGAACCGGGGGGCATGAGGGAGACCCAGTACTTC.

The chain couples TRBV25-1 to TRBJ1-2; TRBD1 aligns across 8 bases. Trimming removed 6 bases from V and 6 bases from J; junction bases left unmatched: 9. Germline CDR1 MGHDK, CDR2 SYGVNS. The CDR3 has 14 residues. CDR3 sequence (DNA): TGTGCCAGCAGCCGACAGGGGTGGACGGATGGCTACACCTTC. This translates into CASSRQGWTDGYTF.

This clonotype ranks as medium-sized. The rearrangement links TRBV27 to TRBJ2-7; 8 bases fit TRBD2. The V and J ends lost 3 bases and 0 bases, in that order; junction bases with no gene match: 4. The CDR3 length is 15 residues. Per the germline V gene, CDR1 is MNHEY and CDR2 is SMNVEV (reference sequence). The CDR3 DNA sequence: TGTGCCAGCAGTTTGTTAGCGGGGCCCTCCTACGAGCAGTACTTC. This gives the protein CASSLLAGPSYEQYF.

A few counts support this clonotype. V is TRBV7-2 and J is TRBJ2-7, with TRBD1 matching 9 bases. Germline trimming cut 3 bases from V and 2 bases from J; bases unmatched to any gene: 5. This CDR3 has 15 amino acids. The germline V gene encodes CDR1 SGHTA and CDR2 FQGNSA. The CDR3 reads CASSFGQGIAYEQYF. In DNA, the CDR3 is TGTGCCAGCAGCTTTGGACAGGGGATCGCCTACGAGCAGTACTTC.

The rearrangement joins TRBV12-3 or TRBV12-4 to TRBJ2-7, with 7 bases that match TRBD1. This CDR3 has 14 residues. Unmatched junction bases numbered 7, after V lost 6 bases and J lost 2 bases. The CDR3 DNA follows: TGTGCCAGCAGCTCCAACGGACAGGCCTACGAGCAGTACTTC. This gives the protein CASSSNGQAYEQYF.

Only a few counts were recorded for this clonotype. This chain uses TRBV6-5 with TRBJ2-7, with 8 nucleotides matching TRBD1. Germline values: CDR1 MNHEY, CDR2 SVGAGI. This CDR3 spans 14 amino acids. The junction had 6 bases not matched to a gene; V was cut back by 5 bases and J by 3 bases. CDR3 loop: CASSIGQGSYEQYF. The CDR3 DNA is TGTGCCAGCAGTATCGGACAGGGCAGCTACGAGCAGTACTTC.

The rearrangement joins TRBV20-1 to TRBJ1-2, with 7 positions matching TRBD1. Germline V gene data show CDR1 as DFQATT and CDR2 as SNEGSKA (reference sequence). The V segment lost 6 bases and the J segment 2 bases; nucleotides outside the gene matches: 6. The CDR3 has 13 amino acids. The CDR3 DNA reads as TGCAGTGCCACGACAGGGTTAAACTATGGCTACACCTTC. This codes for CSATTGLNYGYTF.

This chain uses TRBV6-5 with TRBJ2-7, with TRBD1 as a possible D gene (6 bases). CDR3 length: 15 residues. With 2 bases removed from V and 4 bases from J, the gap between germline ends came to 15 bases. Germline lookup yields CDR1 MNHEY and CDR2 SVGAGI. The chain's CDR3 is CASSYGQSSSYEQYF. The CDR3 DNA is TGTGCCAGCAGTTACGGACAGTCAAGTTCGTACGAGCAGTACTTC.

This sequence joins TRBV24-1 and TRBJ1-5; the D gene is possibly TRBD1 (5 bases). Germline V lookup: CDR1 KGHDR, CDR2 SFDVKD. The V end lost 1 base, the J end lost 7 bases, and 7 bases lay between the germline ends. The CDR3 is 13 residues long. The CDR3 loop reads CATSDFQGQPQHF. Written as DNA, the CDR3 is TGTGCCACCAGTGATTTCCAGGGACAGCCCCAGCATTTT.

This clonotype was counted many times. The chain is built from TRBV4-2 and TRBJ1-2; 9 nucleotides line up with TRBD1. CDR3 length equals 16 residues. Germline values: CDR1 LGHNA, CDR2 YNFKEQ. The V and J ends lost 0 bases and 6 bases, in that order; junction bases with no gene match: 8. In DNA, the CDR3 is TGTGCCAGCAGCCAAGATCTCCAGACAGGGGGACATGGCTACACCTTC. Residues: CASSQDLQTGGHGYTF.

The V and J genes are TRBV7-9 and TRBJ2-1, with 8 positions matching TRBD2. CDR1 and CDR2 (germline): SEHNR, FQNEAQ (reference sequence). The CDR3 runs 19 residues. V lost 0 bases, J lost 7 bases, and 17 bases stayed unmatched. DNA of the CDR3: TGTGCCAGCAGCTTAGCGGTAACAGAGCGGGGGCCTATTTGGAATGAGCAGTTCTTC. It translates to CASSLAVTERGPIWNEQFF.